This T cell receptor (beta chain) was recorded in a study of cytomegalovirus exposure and HLA in healthy donors. General observations from the study: Investigators reported approximately 150 TCR beta chains as tied to cytomegalovirus.

About this clone itself: Its antigen is still unknown.

Nominal health characterized the donors when sampled, though unrecorded immune exposures were likely. PCR used 60 Vbeta primers and 13 Jbeta primers. Clones were read by immunoSEQ multiplex PCR, and TCRdb kept only the in-frame ones, dropping some. The repertoire holds roughly 72,000 clones, with approximately 79% as singletons. Sequencing was performed on PBMCs. The clonotype comes from a woman aged 40 to 50 in good health and CMV-seropositive.

This CDR3 reads CASSSGLATDTQYF. CDR3 DNA sequence: TGTGCCAGCAGTTCGGGACTAGCTACAGATACGCAGTATTTT. The rearrangement uses TRBV27 and TRBJ2-3; 9 bases are shared with TRBD2. The CDR3 runs to 14 residues. The V gene end was trimmed by 4 bases and the J gene end by 3 bases; junction bases not matched to a gene: 2. CDR1 and CDR2 (germline): MNHEY, SMNVEV (reference sequence).